The rows below give T cell receptor beta chains drawn from one sample of a study of shared clonotypes between healthy human individuals. Sequencing used immunoSEQ multiplex PCR; TCRdb keeps in-frame clones, though not all of them. The sample yields roughly 1,000,000 clones, roughly 74% seen once. The sequencing input was memory CD4+ T cells from PBMCs. Receptors originate from a man aged 18 to 30 in good health. Some clones in this sample may be carry-over from other donors' samples. Both conserved end residues are part of each CDR3. A D gene is named only where the DNA matches it firmly. Clone size is shown for a subset of rows, as once, few, many or a class of expanded clone.

J: TRBJ1-2; size: .; D: .; V: TRBV9; DNA: TGTGCCAGCAGCGTGGCACCGGGCAGTAACTATGGCTACACCTTC; CDR3: CASSVAPGSNYGYTF
J: TRBJ2-3; size: once; D: TRBD1; V: TRBV6-1; DNA: TGTGCCAGCGGACCCGGGACAGGGGCGCAGTATTTT; CDR3: CASGPGTGAQYF
J: TRBJ2-7; size: .; D: TRBD1; V: TRBV6-5; DNA: TGTGCCAGCAGGAGGGACAGTTTGGGCGAGCAGTACTTC; CDR3: CASRRDSLGEQYF
J: TRBJ2-2; size: .; D: TRBD1; V: TRBV6-1; DNA: TGTGCCAGCAGTGTCCGGGACAGGGGCTTCCCCATGGACACCGGGGAGCTGTTTTTT; CDR3: CASSVRDRGFPMDTGELFF
J: TRBJ2-3; size: .; D: .; V: TRBV7-2; DNA: TGTGCCAGCAGCTTACTGGGTTCAGATACGCAGTATTTT; CDR3: CASSLLGSDTQYF
J: TRBJ2-1; size: .; D: .; V: TRBV27; DNA: TGTGCCAGCAGTTTATTAGCGTTGAGCTCCTACAATGAGCAGTTCTTC; CDR3: CASSLLALSSYNEQFF
J: TRBJ2-3; size: .; D: TRBD1; V: TRBV30; DNA: TGTGCCTGGAGCCGTTGGCAGGGGGAACGCGCGCGGTATTTT; CDR3: CAWSRWQGERARYF
J: TRBJ2-5; size: .; D: TRBD2; V: TRBV5-1; DNA: TGCGCCAGCAGCTTGGCGCTAGCGGATGGGGAGACCCAGTACTTC; CDR3: CASSLALADGETQYF
J: TRBJ1-1; size: .; D: .; V: TRBV5-4; DNA: TGTGCCAGCAGCTCGTTAGTCTTGAGCGGGAGCACTGAAGCTTTCTTT; CDR3: CASSSLVLSGSTEAFF
J: TRBJ2-5; size: .; D: .; V: TRBV5-1; DNA: TGCGCCAGCACGAATACGGGACAAGAGACCCAGTACTTC; CDR3: CASTNTGQETQYF
J: TRBJ2-7; size: .; D: .; V: TRBV7-2; DNA: TGTGCCAGCAGCCGGGTAGACGAGCAGTACTTC; CDR3: CASSRVDEQYF